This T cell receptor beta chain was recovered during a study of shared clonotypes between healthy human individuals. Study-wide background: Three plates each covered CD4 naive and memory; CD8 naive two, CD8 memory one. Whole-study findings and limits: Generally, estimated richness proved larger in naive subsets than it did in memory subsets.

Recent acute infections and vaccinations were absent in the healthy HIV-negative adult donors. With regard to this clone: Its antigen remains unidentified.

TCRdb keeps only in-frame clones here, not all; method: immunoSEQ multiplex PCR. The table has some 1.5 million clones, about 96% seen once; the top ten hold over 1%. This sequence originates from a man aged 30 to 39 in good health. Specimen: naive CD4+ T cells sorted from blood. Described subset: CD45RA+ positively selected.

CDR3 nucleotide sequence: TGCGCCAGCAGCTGGGAAGGGTATCGCTACAATGAGCAGTTCTTC. As protein: CASSWEGYRYNEQFF. The chain joins TRBV5-1 to TRBJ2-1; no definite D call. The CDR3 loop spans 15 amino acids. Trimming cost V 3 bases and J 3 bases, with 13 bases left between them. Germline assignment: CDR1 SGHRS and CDR2 YFSETQ.